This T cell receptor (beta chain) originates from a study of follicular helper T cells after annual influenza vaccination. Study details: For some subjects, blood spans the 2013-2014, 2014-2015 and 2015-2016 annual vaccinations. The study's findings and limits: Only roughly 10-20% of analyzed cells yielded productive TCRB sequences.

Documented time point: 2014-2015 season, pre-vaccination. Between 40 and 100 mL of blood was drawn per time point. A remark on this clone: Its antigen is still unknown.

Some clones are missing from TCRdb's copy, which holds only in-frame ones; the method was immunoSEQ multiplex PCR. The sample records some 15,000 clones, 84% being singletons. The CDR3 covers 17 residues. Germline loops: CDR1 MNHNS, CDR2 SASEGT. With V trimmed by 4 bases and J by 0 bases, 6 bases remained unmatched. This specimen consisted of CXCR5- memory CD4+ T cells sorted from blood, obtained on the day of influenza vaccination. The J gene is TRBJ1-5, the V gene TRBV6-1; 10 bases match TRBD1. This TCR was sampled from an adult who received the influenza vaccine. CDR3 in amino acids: CASSGGQGPISNQPQHF. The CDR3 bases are TGTGCCAGCAGTGGGGGACAGGGGCCAATTAGCAATCAGCCCCAGCATTTT.